The source of this T cell receptor beta chain is a study of blood T cell repertoires in COVID-19. Study as a whole: Sources were T cells, B-cell-depleted T cells, or PBMCs; the material itself was cDNA or gDNA.

V lost 5 bases to trimming and J lost 3 bases; unmatched junction nucleotides: 7. CDR1 is MNHEY, CDR2 SVGAGI, per germline. The CDR3 is made up of 14 amino acids. The table came from immunoSEQ multiplex PCR; TCRdb's copy has only in-frame clones and leaves some out. The profile covers tens of thousands of clones, with 90% to 95% appearing a single time and around 3% taken by the ten largest. Input material: peripheral blood. V and J are TRBV6-5 and TRBJ2-7; 7 nucleotides align to TRBD1. The receptor's source is a human donor in a cohort sampled during active COVID-19. CDR3 sequence (DNA): TGTGCCAGCAGTCAGAGACAGGGCTACTACGAGCAGTACGTC. As protein: CASSQRQGYYEQYV.